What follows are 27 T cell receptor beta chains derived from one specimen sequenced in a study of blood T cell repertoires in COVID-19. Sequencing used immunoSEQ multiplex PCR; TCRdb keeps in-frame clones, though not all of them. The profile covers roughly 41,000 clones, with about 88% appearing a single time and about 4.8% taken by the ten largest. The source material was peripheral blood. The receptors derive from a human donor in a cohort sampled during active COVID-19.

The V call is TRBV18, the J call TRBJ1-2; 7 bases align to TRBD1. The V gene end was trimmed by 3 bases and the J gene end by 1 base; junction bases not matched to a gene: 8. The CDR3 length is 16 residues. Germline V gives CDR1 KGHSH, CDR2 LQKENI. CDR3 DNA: TGTGCCAGCTCACCTCAGACAGGGAACGATAACTATGGCTACACCTTC. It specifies CASSPQTGNDNYGYTF.

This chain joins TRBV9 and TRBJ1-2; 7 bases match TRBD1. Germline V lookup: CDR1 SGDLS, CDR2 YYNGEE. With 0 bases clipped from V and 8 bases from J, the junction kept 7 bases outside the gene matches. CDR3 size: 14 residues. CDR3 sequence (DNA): TGTGCCAGCAGCGTAGGGACTGTAGGGGGCGGCTACACCTTC. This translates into CASSVGTVGGGYTF.

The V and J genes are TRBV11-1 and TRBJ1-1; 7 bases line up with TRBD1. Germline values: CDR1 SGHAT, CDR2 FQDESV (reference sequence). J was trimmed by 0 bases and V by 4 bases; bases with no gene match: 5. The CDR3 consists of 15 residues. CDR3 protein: CASSSLQGLNTEAFF. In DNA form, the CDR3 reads TGTGCCAGCAGCTCCTTACAGGGGCTGAACACTGAAGCTTTCTTT.

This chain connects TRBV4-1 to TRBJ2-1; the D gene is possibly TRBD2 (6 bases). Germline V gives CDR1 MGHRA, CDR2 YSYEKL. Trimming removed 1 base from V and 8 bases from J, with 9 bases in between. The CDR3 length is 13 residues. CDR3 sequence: CASSQGGGDEQFF. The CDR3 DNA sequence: TGCGCCAGCAGCCAAGGGGGCGGGGATGAGCAGTTCTTC.

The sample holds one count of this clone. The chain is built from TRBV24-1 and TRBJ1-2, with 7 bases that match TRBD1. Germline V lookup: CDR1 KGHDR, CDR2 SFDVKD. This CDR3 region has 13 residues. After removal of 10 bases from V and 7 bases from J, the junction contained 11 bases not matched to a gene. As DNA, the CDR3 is TGTGCCACATCTATATCGGACAGGTTTGGCTACACCTTC. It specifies CATSISDRFGYTF.

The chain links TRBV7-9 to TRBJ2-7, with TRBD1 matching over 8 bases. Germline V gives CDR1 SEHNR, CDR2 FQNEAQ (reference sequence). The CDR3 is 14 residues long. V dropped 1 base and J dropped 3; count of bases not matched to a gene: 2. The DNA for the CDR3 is TGTGCCAGCAGCTTAGGGGGACAGGTCTACGAGCAGTACTTC. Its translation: CASSLGGQVYEQYF.

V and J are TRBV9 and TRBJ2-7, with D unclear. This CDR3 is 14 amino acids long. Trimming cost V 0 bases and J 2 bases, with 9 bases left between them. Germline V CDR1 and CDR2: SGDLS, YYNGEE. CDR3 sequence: CASSVADSAYEQYF. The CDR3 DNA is TGTGCCAGCAGCGTAGCCGACTCAGCCTACGAGCAGTACTTC.

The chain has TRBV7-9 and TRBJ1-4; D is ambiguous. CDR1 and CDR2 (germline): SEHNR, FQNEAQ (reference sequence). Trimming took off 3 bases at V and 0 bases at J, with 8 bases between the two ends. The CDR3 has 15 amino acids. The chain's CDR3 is CASSFPSTTNEKLFF. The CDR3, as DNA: TGTGCCAGCAGCTTCCCGTCTACAACTAATGAAAAACTGTTTTTT.

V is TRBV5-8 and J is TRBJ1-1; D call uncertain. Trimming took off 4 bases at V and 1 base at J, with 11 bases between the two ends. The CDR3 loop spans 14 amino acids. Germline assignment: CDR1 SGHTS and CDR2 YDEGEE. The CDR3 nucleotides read TGTGCCAGCAGCCGCTACCGGGGGAACACTGAAGCTTTCTTT. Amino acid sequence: CASSRYRGNTEAFF.

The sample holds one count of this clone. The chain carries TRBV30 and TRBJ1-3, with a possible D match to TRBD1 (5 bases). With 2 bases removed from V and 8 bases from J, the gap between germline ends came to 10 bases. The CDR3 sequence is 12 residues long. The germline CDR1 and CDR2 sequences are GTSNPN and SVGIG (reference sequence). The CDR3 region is CAWSPQGDTIYF. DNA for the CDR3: TGTGCCTGGAGTCCCCAAGGGGACACCATATATTTT.

The CDR3: CASSLQQGSIYGYTF. The CDR3 DNA is TGTGCCAGCAGCTTACAACAGGGCTCTATCTATGGCTACACCTTC. The rearrangement uses TRBV7-2 and TRBJ1-2; weak D call: TRBD1 (6 bases). With 2 bases removed from V and 4 bases from J, the gap between germline ends came to 14 bases. CDR3 length: 15 amino acids. CDR1 and CDR2 (germline): SGHTA, FQGNSA. Full variable domain (outside the CDR3, taken from reference TRBV7-2 and TRBJ1-2): GAGVSQSPSNKVTEKGKDVELRCDPISGHTALYWYRQSLGQGLEFLIYFQGNSAPDKSGLPSDRFSAERTGGSVSTLTIQRTQQEDSAVYLCASSLQQGSIYGYTFGSGTRLTVV.

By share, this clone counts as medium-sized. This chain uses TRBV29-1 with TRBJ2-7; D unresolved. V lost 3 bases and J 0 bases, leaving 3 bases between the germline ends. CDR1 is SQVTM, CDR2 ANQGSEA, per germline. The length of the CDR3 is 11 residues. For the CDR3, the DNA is TGCAGCGTTGACAGCTCCTACGAGCAGTACTTC. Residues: CSVDSSYEQYF.

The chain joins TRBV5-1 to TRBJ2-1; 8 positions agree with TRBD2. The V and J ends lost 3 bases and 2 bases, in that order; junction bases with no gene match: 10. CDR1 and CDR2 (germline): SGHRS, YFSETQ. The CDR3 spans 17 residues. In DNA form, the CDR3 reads TGCGCCAGCAGCTCATCCCTTGCGGGAGGCACCTACAATGAGCAGTTCTTC. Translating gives CASSSSLAGGTYNEQFF. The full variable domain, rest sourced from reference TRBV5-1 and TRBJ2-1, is KAGVTQTPRYLIKTRGQQVTLSCSPISGHRSVSWYQQTPGQGLQFLFEYFSETQRNKGNFPGRFSGRQFSNSRSEMNVSTLELGDSALYLCASSSSLAGGTYNEQFFGPGTRLTVL.

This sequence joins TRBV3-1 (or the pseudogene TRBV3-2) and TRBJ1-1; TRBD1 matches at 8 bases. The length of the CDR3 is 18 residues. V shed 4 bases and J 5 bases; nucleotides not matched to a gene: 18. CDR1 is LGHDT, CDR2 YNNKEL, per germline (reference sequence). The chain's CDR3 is CASSPRDRPLVRETEAFF. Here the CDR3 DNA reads TGTGCCAGCAGCCCCCGGGACAGGCCACTGGTTCGGGAGACTGAAGCTTTCTTT.

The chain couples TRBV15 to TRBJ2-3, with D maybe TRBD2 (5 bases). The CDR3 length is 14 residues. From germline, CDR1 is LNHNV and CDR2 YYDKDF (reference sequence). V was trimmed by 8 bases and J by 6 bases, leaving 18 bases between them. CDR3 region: CATGPGGPSDTQYF. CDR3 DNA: TGTGCCACCGGTCCGGGCGGGCCCTCCGATACGCAGTATTTT.

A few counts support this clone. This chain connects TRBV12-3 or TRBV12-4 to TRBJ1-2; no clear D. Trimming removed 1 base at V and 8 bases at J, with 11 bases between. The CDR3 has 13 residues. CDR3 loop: CASSLGGQRGYTF. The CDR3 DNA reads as TGTGCCAGCAGTTTAGGCGGCCAGAGGGGCTACACCTTC.

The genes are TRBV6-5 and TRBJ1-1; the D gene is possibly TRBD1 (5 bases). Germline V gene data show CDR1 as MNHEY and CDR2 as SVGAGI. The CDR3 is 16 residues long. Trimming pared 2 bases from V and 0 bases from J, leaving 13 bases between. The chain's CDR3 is CASSYAGGWMNTEAFF. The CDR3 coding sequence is TGTGCCAGCAGTTACGCGGGGGGTTGGATGAACACTGAAGCTTTCTTT.

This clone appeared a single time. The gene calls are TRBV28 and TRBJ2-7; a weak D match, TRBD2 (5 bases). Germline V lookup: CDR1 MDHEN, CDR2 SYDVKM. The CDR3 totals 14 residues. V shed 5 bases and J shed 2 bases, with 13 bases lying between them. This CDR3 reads CASSPWESAYEQYF. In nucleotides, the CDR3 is TGTGCCAGCAGTCCCTGGGAGTCCGCCTACGAGCAGTACTTC.

The CDR3 reads CASRAGTGDEKLFF. The CDR3 region has the DNA TGTGCCAGCAGAGCCGGGACAGGGGATGAAAAACTGTTTTTT. The chain couples TRBV11-3 to TRBJ1-4; 10 nucleotides align to TRBD1. Trimming took 6 bases from V and 6 from J; bases not matched to a gene: 4. The germline V gene encodes CDR1 SGHNT and CDR2 YENEEA. There are 14 residues in the CDR3.

The CDR3 sequence is CASSQDGGGEQFF. DNA for the CDR3: TGTGCCAGCAGCCAAGACGGGGGGGGTGAGCAGTTCTTC. The chain couples TRBV3-1 (or the pseudogene TRBV3-2) to TRBJ2-1; 8 nucleotides line up with TRBD2. The length of the CDR3 is 13 residues. Trimming at V came to 0 bases and at J to 9 bases, leaving 1 base not matched to a gene. Germline V CDR1 and CDR2: LGHDT, YNNKEL (reference sequence).

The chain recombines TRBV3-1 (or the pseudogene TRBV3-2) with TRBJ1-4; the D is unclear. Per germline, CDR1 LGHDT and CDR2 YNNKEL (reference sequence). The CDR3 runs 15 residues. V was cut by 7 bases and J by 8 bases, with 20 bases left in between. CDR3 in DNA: TGTGCCAGCAACCGGGGAGGCCTAGACGGCGAAAAACTGTTTTTT. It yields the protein CASNRGGLDGEKLFF.

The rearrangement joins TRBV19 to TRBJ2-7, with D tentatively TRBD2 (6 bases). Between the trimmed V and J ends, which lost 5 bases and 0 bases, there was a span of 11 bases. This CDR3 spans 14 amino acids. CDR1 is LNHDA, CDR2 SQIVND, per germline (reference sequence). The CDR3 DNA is TGTGCCAGTAGTTTCGGGAGAAGCTCCTACGAGCAGTACTTC. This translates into CASSFGRSSYEQYF.

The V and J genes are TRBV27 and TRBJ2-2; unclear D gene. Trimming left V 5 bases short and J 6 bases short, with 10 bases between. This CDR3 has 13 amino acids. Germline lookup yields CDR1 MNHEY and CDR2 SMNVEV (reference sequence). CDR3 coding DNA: TGTGCCAGCAGTCCCTTGGGCCCCGGGGAGCTGTTTTTT. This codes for CASSPLGPGELFF.

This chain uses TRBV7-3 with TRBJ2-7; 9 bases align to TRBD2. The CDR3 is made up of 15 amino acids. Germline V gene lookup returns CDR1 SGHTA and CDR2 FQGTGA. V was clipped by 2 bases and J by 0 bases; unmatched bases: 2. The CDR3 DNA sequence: TGTGCCAGCAGCTTACTAGCGGGGAGCTCCTACGAGCAGTACTTC. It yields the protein CASSLLAGSSYEQYF.

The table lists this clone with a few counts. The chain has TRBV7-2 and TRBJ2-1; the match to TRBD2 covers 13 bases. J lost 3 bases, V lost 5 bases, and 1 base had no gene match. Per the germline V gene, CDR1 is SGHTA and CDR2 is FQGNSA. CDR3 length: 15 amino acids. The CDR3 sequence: CASSRTSGSYNEQFF. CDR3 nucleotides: TGTGCCAGCAGCCGGACTAGCGGGAGCTACAATGAGCAGTTCTTC.

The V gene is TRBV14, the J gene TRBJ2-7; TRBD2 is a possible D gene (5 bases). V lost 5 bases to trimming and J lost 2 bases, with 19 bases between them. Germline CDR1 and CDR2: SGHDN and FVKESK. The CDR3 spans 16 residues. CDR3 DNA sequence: TGTGCCAGCAGCTCAAGTTATATCGGGAATACCTACGAGCAGTACTTC. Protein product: CASSSSYIGNTYEQYF.

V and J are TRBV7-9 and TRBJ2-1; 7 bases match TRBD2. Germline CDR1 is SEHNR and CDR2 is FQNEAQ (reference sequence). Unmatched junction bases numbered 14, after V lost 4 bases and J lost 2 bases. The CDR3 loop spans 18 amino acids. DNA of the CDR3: TGTGCCAGCAGCTCAACCGATACTCTAGCGGCTCCCTACAATGAGCAGTTCTTC. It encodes CASSSTDTLAAPYNEQFF.